These 26 T cell receptor beta chains share one sample of origin, sequenced in a study of CD8+ T cells in alopecia areata. Extraction and reverse transcription of RNA yielded cDNA as the sequencing template. Assay: immunoSEQ multiplex PCR; the TCRdb copy retains only in-frame clones and omits some. The data hold 90,000 to 100,000 clones, with 50% to 75% observed a single time. Treatment noted: oral pan-JAK inhibitor, 5-10 mg twice daily. Here the sequenced sample was CD8+ T cells sorted from blood, taken at week 4, from a patient treated with tofacitinib. The receptors here all came from a human donor with alopecia areata.

J is TRBJ2-7 and V is TRBV27, with D possibly TRBD1 on 6 matching bases. Trimming cost V 5 bases and J 6 bases, with 17 bases left between them. The CDR3 loop spans 14 amino acids. Germline-derived CDR1 and CDR2 are MNHEY and SMNVEV (reference sequence). This CDR3 is CASSPTATGREQYF. CDR3 coding DNA: TGTGCCAGCAGTCCGACGGCGACAGGTCGCGAGCAGTACTTC.

The rearrangement joins TRBV27 to TRBJ1-6; D is undetermined. The germline V gene has CDR1 MNHEY and CDR2 SMNVEV (reference sequence). The CDR3 consists of 12 residues. V lost 2 bases and J lost 10, with 6 bases in between. The CDR3 here is CASSLVGSPLHF. The CDR3 region has the DNA TGTGCCAGCAGTTTAGTAGGCTCACCCCTCCACTTT.

The rearrangement uses TRBV25-1 and TRBJ2-3; D remains ambiguous. Germline V gene sequence: CDR1 MGHDK, CDR2 SYGVNS. Trimming removed 0 bases at V and 0 bases at J, with 10 bases between. CDR3 length: 16 amino acids. CDR3 DNA: TGTGCCAGCAGTGAATATTCGGGCAGAAGCACAGATACGCAGTATTTT. It translates to CASSEYSGRSTDTQYF.

The rearrangement joins TRBV7-3 to TRBJ1-5; D uncertain. This CDR3 comprises 16 residues. Germline V gene lookup returns CDR1 SGHTA and CDR2 FQGTGA. V gave up 0 bases and J gave up 4 bases, with 13 bases separating them. CDR3 amino acids: CASSLTPLRKNQPQHF. In DNA form, the CDR3 reads TGTGCCAGCAGCTTAACCCCCCTAAGGAAAAATCAGCCCCAGCATTTT.

The rearrangement uses TRBV13 and TRBJ2-3, with TRBD2 identical over 10 bases. The CDR3 is made up of 17 amino acids. Germline CDR1 and CDR2: PRHDT and FYEKMQ (reference sequence). Trimming cost V 4 bases and J 1 base; bases outside gene matches: 8. The CDR3 sequence: CASSSVTGTSGTDTQYF. The CDR3 DNA reads TGTGCCAGCAGCTCGGTAACCGGGACTAGCGGCACAGATACGCAGTATTTT. The variable domain in full, completed from reference TRBV13 and TRBJ2-3, reads AAGVIQSPRHLIKEKRETATLKCYPIPRHDTVYWYQQGPGQDPQFLISFYEKMQSDKGSIPDRFSAQQFSDYHSELNMSSLELGDSALYFCASSSVTGTSGTDTQYFGPGTRLTVL.

Concerning this clone itself: The same CDR3 can be traced to other DNA sequences in this sample. The gene calls are TRBV29-1 and TRBJ1-2; D possibly corresponds to TRBD1 (5 bases). V lost 1 base and J 3 bases, leaving 9 bases between the germline ends. CDR1 SQVTM and CDR2 ANQGSEA come from the germline V gene. This CDR3 is 13 amino acids long. CDR3 residues: CSVEAGSDYGYTF. The CDR3, as DNA: TGCAGCGTTGAAGCAGGGTCGGACTATGGCTACACCTTC.

Only one count was recorded for this clone. This chain links TRBV27 with TRBJ1-2; D not resolved. CDR1 and CDR2 from the germline V gene are MNHEY and SMNVEV (reference sequence). The CDR3 has 13 amino acids. V was pared by 0 bases and J by 6 bases, with 8 bases between. CDR3 in amino acids: CASSLSGLDGYTF. Written as DNA, the CDR3 is TGTGCCAGCAGTTTATCAGGGTTGGATGGCTACACCTTC.

V usage is TRBV9 and J usage is TRBJ1-1; D unclear. Germline CDR1 is SGDLS and CDR2 is YYNGEE. CDR3 length: 13 residues. Deletions cut 4 bases from V and 6 bases from J, with 13 bases between. Here the CDR3 DNA reads TGTGCCAGCAGCTTTACGACGGGCGCTGAAGCTTTCTTT. As protein: CASSFTTGAEAFF.

This chain joins TRBV19 and TRBJ2-3; 12 bases map to TRBD1. Unmatched junction bases numbered 10, after V lost 6 bases and J lost 6 bases. CDR1 and CDR2 (germline): LNHDA, SQIVND (reference sequence). The CDR3 has 16 residues. CDR3 in DNA: TGTGCCAGTAGCCCAGCGTTGGGACAGGGGGCTGATACGCAGTATTTT. Its protein product is CASSPALGQGADTQYF.

This chain joins TRBV9 and TRBJ1-1, with D unresolved. CDR1 SGDLS and CDR2 YYNGEE come from the germline V gene. The CDR3 length is 12 residues. V dropped 5 bases and J dropped 3 bases, with 8 bases sitting between them. This CDR3 is CASRSGDTEAFF. The CDR3 DNA reads TGTGCCAGCAGATCCGGGGACACTGAAGCTTTCTTT.

The chain has TRBV5-1 and TRBJ1-2, with 11 bases lining up with TRBD1. The V and J ends lost 3 bases and 7 bases, in that order; junction bases with no gene match: 8. The CDR3 is 15 amino acids. Per germline, CDR1 SGHRS and CDR2 YFSETQ. This CDR3 is CASSSGTGGGPGYTF. The DNA of the CDR3 is TGCGCCAGCAGCTCCGGGACAGGGGGAGGACCTGGCTACACCTTC.

The chain joins TRBV5-1 to TRBJ2-7, with D perhaps TRBD1 or TRBD2 (6 bases each). The CDR3 extends over 16 amino acids. Per the germline V gene, CDR1 is SGHRS and CDR2 is YFSETQ. The V end lost 1 base, the J end lost 4 bases, and 18 bases lay between the germline ends. The CDR3 coding sequence is TGCGCCAGCAGCTTGAGTTACGGGGGCCCTCGATACGAGCAGTACTTC. It is translated as CASSLSYGGPRYEQYF.

The sample holds a few counts of this clone. This chain links TRBV13 with TRBJ2-3, with 8 nucleotides matching TRBD2. The V segment lost 2 bases and the J segment 2 bases; nucleotides outside the gene matches: 3. There are 15 residues in the CDR3. In germline, CDR1 is PRHDT, CDR2 FYEKMQ (reference sequence). DNA for the CDR3: TGTGCCAGCAGCTTACGGGGGGGAACCACAGATACGCAGTATTTT. Amino acid sequence: CASSLRGGTTDTQYF.

This clone was seen more than once but under ten times. The V and J genes are TRBV27 and TRBJ2-5; 9 bases agree with TRBD1. J lost 5 bases, V lost 3 bases, and 10 bases had no gene match. CDR1 and CDR2 from the germline V gene are MNHEY and SMNVEV (reference sequence). This CDR3 is 16 amino acids long. The CDR3 coding sequence is TGTGCCAGCAGTTTGAGTACAGGGGGCGCGAGGGAGACCCAGTACTTC. Protein product: CASSLSTGGARETQYF.

The V and J genes are TRBV5-1 and TRBJ2-7, with 13 bases lining up with TRBD2. Trimming at V came to 4 bases and at J to 0 bases, leaving 4 bases not matched to a gene. The CDR3 covers 16 residues. Looked up from germline, CDR1 is SGHRS and CDR2 is YFSETQ. The CDR3 sequence: CASSAGLAGISYEQYF. CDR3 coding DNA: TGCGCCAGCAGCGCGGGACTAGCGGGAATCTCCTACGAGCAGTACTTC.

The chain has TRBV29-1 and TRBJ2-7; the D gene is possibly TRBD1 (6 bases). Trimming took off 2 bases at V and 4 bases at J, with 15 bases between the two ends. Per germline, CDR1 SQVTM and CDR2 ANQGSEA. The CDR3 loop spans 14 amino acids. Written as DNA, the CDR3 is TGCAGCGTTGAAATCACAGGGACCCCATACGAGCAGTACTTC. It codes for CSVEITGTPYEQYF.

The chain recombines TRBV5-1 with TRBJ2-7, with 12 bases identical to TRBD2. Unmatched junction bases numbered 7, after V lost 0 bases and J lost 0 bases. CDR3 size: 18 residues. Germline V gives CDR1 SGHRS, CDR2 YFSETQ. The CDR3 loop is CASSLEGTSGPISYEQYF. The CDR3 region has the DNA TGCGCCAGCAGCTTGGAGGGGACTAGCGGGCCCATCTCCTACGAGCAGTACTTC.

The table lists this clone with a few counts. The chain employs TRBV5-5 and TRBJ1-5; no firm D call. CDR3 length: 16 residues. Germline V CDR1 and CDR2: SGHKS, YYEKEE (reference sequence). V lost 4 bases, J lost 4 bases, and 18 bases lay in between. CDR3 nucleotide sequence: TGTGCCAGCAGCCCTATAGTCCGGTTAGAAAATCAGCCCCAGCATTTT. It translates to CASSPIVRLENQPQHF.

The CDR3 is CSVEDPEQYF. The CDR3 bases are TGCAGCGTTGAGGATCCGGAGCAGTACTTC. This chain connects TRBV29-1 to TRBJ2-7; no reliable D call. Between the trimmed V and J ends, which lost 3 bases and 7 bases, there was a span of 7 bases. The CDR3 spans 10 residues. Germline CDR1 is SQVTM and CDR2 is ANQGSEA.

This chain joins TRBV27 and TRBJ2-3; tentatively, D is TRBD1 (6 bases). The germline V gene has CDR1 MNHEY and CDR2 SMNVEV (reference sequence). Trimming removed 7 bases at V and 6 bases at J, with 26 bases between. The CDR3 spans 17 residues. CDR3 sequence reads: CASTNLVGAAQKDTQYF. Written as DNA, the CDR3 is TGTGCCAGCACCAATTTGGTGGGGGCCGCACAAAAGGATACGCAGTATTTT.

This clone was counted many times. The chain links TRBV27 to TRBJ1-1, with 7 bases matching TRBD1. The junction had 12 bases not matched to a gene; V was cut back by 10 bases and J by 4 bases. The CDR3 has 14 amino acids. Looked up from germline, CDR1 is MNHEY and CDR2 is SMNVEV (reference sequence). This CDR3 is CATSYSPGGTEAFF. The DNA of the CDR3 is TGTGCCACCAGCTATTCCCCAGGGGGCACTGAAGCTTTCTTT.

This clone appeared a few times. The chain uses TRBV7-9 and TRBJ2-7; a possible D gene is TRBD1 (5 bases). Trimming took off 5 bases at V and 5 bases at J, with 10 bases between the two ends. The CDR3 totals 12 residues. Germline CDR1 SEHNR, CDR2 FQNEAQ (reference sequence). The CDR3 nucleotides read TGTGCCAGCAGCCCAGGGTCGCACGAGCAGTACTTC. Translating it yields CASSPGSHEQYF.

This clone was seen more than once but under ten times. This chain joins TRBV4-1 and TRBJ1-2; a weak D match, TRBD1 (6 bases). The CDR3 contains 17 residues. The germline V gene encodes CDR1 MGHRA and CDR2 YSYEKL. Trimming left V 1 base short and J 0 bases short, with 15 bases between. The CDR3 DNA reads TGCGCCAGCAGCCAAGTAGGGGGGGACTATGCTAACTATGGCTACACCTTC. Amino acids: CASSQVGGDYANYGYTF.

This clone was seen more than once but under ten times. The chain is built from TRBV21-1 and TRBJ2-7. TRBV21-1 is flagged as a pseudogene. This CDR3 is built from 13 residues. CDR3 region: CASSPQVWGQQYF. DNA of the CDR3: TGTGCCAGCAGCCCCCAGGTGTGGGGACAGCAGTACTTC.

V gene TRBV7-8 combines with J gene TRBJ2-7; D may be TRBD2 (7 bases). The CDR3 is made up of 15 amino acids. Between the trimmed V and J ends, which lost 5 bases and 0 bases, there was a span of 14 bases. CDR1 and CDR2 from the germline V gene are SGHVS and FQNEAQ. CDR3 DNA: TGTGCCAGCAGCCTTAAGGGGGAGGGCTCCTACGAGCAGTACTTC. This codes for CASSLKGEGSYEQYF.

This clone was detected only a few times. The chain has TRBV7-6 and TRBJ1-1; D gene uncertain. Germline loops: CDR1 SGHVS, CDR2 FNYEAQ. V was shortened by 7 bases and J by 1 base, with 7 bases between the two germline ends. The CDR3 runs 12 residues. CDR3 protein: CASTNTNTEAFF. The DNA of the CDR3 is TGTGCCAGCACCAATACGAACACTGAAGCTTTCTTT.